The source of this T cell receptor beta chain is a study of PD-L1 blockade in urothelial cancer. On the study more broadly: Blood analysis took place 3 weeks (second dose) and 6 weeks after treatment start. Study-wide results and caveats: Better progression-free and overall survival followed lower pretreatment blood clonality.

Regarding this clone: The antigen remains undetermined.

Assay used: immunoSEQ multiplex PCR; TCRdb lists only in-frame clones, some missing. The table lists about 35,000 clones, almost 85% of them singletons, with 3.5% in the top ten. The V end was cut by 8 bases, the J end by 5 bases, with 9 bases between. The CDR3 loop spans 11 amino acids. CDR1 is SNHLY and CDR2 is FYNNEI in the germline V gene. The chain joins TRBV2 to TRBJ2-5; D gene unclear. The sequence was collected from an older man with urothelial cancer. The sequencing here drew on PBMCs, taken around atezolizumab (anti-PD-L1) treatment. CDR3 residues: CASGRRETQYF. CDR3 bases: TGTGCCAGCGGGCGCCGGGAGACCCAGTACTTC. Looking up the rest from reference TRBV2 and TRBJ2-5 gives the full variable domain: EPEVTQTPSHQVTQMGQEVILRCVPISNHLYFYWYRQILGQKVEFLVSFYNNEISEKSEIFDDQFSVERPDGSNFTLKIRSTKLEDSAMYFCASGRRETQYFGPGTRLLVL.